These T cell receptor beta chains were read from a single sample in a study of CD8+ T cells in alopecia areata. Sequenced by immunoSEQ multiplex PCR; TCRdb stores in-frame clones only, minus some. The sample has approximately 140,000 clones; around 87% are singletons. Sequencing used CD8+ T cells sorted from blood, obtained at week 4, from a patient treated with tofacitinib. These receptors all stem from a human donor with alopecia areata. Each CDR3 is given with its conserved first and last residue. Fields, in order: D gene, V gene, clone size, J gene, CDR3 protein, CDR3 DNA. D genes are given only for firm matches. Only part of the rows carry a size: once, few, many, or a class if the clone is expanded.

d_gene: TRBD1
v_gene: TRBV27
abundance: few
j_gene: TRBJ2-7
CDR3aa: CASSLGTGAPYEQYF
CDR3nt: TGTGCCAGCAGTTTGGGGACAGGGGCCCCCTACGAGCAGTACTTC

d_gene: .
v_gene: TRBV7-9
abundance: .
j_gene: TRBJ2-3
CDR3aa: CASSSWGELTDTQYF
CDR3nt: TGTGCCAGCAGCAGTTGGGGGGAACTCACAGATACGCAGTATTTT

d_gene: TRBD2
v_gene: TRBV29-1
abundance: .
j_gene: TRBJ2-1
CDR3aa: CSVPMGGKGQFF
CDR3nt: TGCAGCGTTCCCATGGGGGGGAAAGGGCAGTTCTTC

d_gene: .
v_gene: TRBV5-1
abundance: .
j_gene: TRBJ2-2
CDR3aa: CASSLEGQTTTGELFF
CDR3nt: TGCGCCAGCAGCTTGGAAGGACAGACCACCACCGGGGAGCTGTTTTTT

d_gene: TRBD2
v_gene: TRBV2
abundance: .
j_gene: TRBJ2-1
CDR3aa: CASQTSGGFNEQFF
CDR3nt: TGTGCCAGCCAAACTAGCGGGGGTTTCAATGAGCAGTTCTTC

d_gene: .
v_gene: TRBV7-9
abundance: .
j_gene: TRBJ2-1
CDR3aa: CASSFPSNNEQFF
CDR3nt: TGTGCCAGCAGCTTCCCGTCGAACAATGAGCAGTTCTTC

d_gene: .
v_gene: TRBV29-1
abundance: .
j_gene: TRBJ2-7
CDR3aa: CSVAGGDLYEQYF
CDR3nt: TGCAGCGTCGCCGGGGGCGACCTCTACGAGCAGTACTTC

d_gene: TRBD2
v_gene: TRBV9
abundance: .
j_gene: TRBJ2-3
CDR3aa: CASSVEGGGAADTQYF
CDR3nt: TGTGCCAGCAGCGTAGAGGGCGGGGGGGCCGCAGATACGCAGTATTTT

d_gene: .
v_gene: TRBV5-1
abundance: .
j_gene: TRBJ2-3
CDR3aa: CASSTGASTDTQYF
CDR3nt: TGCGCCAGCAGCACTGGGGCTAGCACAGATACGCAGTATTTT

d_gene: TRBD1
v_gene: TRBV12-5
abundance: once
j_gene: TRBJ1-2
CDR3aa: CASGSPGTANYGYTF
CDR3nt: TGTGCTAGTGGTTCCCCAGGGACAGCTAACTATGGCTACACCTTC

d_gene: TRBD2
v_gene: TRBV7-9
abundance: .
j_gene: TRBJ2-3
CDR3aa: CASSLGSGSTDTQYF
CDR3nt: TGTGCCAGCAGCTTAGGTAGCGGGAGTACAGATACGCAGTATTTT

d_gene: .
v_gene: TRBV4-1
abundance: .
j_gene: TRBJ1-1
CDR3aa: CASSQELWVNTEAFF
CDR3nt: TGCGCCAGCAGCCAAGAATTGTGGGTGAACACTGAAGCTTTCTTT

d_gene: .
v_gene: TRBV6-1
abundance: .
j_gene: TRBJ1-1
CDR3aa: CAISDDPRSNTEAFF
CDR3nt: TGTGCCATCAGTGATGATCCGCGGTCAAACACTGAAGCTTTCTTT

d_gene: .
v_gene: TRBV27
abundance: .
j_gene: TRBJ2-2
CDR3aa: CASSSIDTGELFF
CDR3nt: TGTGCCAGCAGTTCGATAGACACCGGGGAGCTGTTTTTT

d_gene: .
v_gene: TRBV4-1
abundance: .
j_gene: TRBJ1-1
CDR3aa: CASSPGPGDTEAFF
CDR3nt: TGCGCCAGCAGCCCGGGGCCTGGGGACACTGAAGCTTTCTTT

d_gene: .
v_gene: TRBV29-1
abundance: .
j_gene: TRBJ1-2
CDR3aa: CSVEVPTYRDYGYTF
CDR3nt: TGCAGCGTTGAAGTCCCCACCTACAGGGATTATGGCTACACCTTC

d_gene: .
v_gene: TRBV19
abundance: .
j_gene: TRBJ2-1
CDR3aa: CASSLGEQFF
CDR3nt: TGTGCCAGTAGTCTTGGGGAGCAGTTCTTC

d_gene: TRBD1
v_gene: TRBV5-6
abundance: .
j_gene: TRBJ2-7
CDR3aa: CASSLEGQGIYEQYF
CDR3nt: TGTGCCAGCAGCTTGGAGGGACAGGGTATCTACGAGCAGTACTTC

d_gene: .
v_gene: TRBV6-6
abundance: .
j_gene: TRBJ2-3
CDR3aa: CATSADTQYF
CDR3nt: TGTGCCACCTCCGCCGATACGCAGTATTTT

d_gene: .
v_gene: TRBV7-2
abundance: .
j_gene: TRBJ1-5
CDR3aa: CASSLWPGQPQHF
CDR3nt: TGTGCCAGCAGCCTTTGGCCGGGACAGCCCCAGCATTTT

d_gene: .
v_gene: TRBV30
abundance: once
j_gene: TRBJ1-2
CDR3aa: CAWSLSGEVYGYTF
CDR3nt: TGTGCCTGGAGCTTATCAGGGGAGGTCTATGGCTACACCTTC

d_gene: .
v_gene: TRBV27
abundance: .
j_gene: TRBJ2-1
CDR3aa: CASSFEGPGGHNEQFF
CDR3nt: TGTGCCAGCAGTTTCGAAGGCCCCGGCGGGCACAATGAGCAGTTCTTC

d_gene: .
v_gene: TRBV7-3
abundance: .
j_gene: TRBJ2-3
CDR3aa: CASSSPTGTDTQYF
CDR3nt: TGTGCCAGCAGCTCACCCACCGGCACAGATACGCAGTATTTT

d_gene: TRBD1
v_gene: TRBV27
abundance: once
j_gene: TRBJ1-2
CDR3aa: CASSLTGVDGYTF
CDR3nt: TGTGCCAGCAGTCTAACAGGGGTGGACGGCTACACCTTC

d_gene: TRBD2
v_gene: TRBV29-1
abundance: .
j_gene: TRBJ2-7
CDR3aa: CSVELAGSAYEQYF
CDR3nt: TGCAGCGTTGAACTAGCGGGGTCCGCCTACGAGCAGTACTTC

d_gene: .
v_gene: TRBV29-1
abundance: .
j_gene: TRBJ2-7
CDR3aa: CSAKDSSSYEQYF
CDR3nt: TGCAGCGCCAAAGATAGCAGCTCCTACGAGCAGTACTTC

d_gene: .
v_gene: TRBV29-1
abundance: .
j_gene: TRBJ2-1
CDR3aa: CSVEGRQDSYNEQFF
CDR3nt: TGCAGCGTTGAAGGGCGTCAGGACTCCTACAATGAGCAGTTCTTC

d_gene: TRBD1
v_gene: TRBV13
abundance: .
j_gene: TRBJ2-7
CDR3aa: CASSSEETGGEQYF
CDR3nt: TGTGCCAGCAGCTCCGAAGAAACAGGGGGCGAGCAGTACTTC

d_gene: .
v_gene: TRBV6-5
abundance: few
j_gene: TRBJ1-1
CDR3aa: CASKGEMNTEAFF
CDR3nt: TGTGCCAGCAAGGGGGAGATGAACACTGAAGCTTTCTTT